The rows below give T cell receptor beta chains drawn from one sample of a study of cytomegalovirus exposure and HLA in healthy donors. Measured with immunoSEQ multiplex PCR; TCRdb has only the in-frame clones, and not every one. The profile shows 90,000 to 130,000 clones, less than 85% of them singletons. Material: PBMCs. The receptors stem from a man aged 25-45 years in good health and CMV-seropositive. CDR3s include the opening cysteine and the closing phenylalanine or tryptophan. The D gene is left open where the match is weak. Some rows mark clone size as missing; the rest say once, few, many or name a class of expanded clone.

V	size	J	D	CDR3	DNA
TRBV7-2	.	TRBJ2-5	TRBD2	CASSPAGVWETQYF	TGTGCCAGCAGCCCAGCGGGGGTTTGGGAGACCCAGTACTTC
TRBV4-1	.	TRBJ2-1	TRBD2	CASSPKSRGGAPDEQFF	TGCGCCAGCAGCCCAAAGTCCCGCGGGGGGGCCCCCGATGAGCAGTTCTTC
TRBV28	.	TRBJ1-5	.	CASSRTGNQPQHF	TGTGCCAGCAGCCGGACTGGCAATCAGCCCCAGCATTTT
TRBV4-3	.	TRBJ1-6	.	CASSQESGSGPLHF	TGCGCCAGCAGCCAAGAGTCGGGTTCCGGCCCCCTCCACTTT
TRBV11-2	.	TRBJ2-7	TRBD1	CASSFAGTGYREQYF	TGTGCCAGCAGCTTCGCCGGGACAGGGTACCGCGAGCAGTACTTC
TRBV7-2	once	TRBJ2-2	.	CASSLGARGLTGELFF	TGTGCCAGCAGCTTAGGGGCGAGGGGACTTACCGGGGAGCTGTTTTTT
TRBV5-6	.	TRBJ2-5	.	CASSLDISGETQYF	TGTGCCAGCAGCTTGGATATCTCGGGGGAGACCCAGTACTTC
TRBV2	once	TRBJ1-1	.	CASGEAETTEAFF	TGTGCCAGCGGAGAGGCAGAAACCACTGAAGCTTTCTTT
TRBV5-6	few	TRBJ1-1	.	CASSGPTGNTEAFF	TGTGCCAGCAGCGGACCGACAGGGAACACTGAAGCTTTCTTT
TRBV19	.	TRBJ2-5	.	CASKGAYQETQYF	TGTGCCAGTAAAGGGGCGTACCAAGAGACCCAGTACTTC